One and the same sample provided the 18 T cell receptor beta chains below, sequenced in a study of T cells in Graves' hyperthyroidism and ophthalmopathy. Regions amplified from RNA transcripts were the TCR beta CDR3 regions. With the HTBI primer set, the TCR CDR3 went through a first round of RT-PCR. TCRdb re-analysed the multiplex PCR reads in MiXCR, keeping a single row per CDR3 protein. The data show around 300,000 distinct CDR3 sequences, 14% seen once. Sequencing was carried out using blood. Receptors were obtained from a woman in her 30s with Graves' hyperthyroidism.

This clonotype was picked up many times. The chain joins TRBV28 to TRBJ1-5; 7 positions match TRBD1. Trimming cost V 6 bases and J 3 bases; bases outside gene matches: 5. Germline loops: CDR1 MDHEN, CDR2 SYDVKM. This CDR3 has 14 amino acids. CDR3 in DNA: TGTGCCAGCAGCAGACAGGGCTACAATCAGCCCCAGCATTTT. It yields the protein CASSRQGYNQPQHF.

In its sample, this clonotype was seen many times. CDR3 protein: CASSRFSGRAGETQYF. The CDR3 coding sequence is TGTGCCAGCAGCCGCTTCAGCGGGAGGGCCGGGGAGACCCAGTACTTC. This chain joins TRBV7-2 and TRBJ2-5; TRBD2 matches at 10 bases. This CDR3 has 16 residues. The germline V gene has CDR1 SGHTA and CDR2 FQGNSA. V shed 5 bases and J 5 bases; nucleotides not matched to a gene: 11.

There are many counts of this clonotype. The chain combines TRBV7-2 with TRBJ2-7, with TRBD2 as a possible D gene (6 bases). In germline, CDR1 is SGHTA, CDR2 FQGNSA. V was shortened by 5 bases and J by 3 bases, with 14 bases between the two germline ends. The CDR3 is 14 residues long. The CDR3 loop reads CASSPVAGSYEQYF. CDR3 nucleotide sequence: TGTGCCAGCAGCCCAGTAGCCGGGAGCTACGAGCAGTACTTC.

The rearrangement uses TRBV5-1 and TRBJ1-4; 7 bases are a match to TRBD1. Germline assignment: CDR1 SGHRS and CDR2 YFSETQ. The V and J ends lost 4 bases and 7 bases, in that order; junction bases with no gene match: 10. This CDR3 comprises 15 residues. CDR3 sequence reads: CASSTTGASGEKLFF. CDR3 nucleotides: TGCGCCAGCAGCACCACAGGGGCTAGCGGTGAAAAACTGTTTTTT.

This clonotype was counted a few times. The chain links TRBV7-9 to TRBJ2-6; 10 positions agree with TRBD1. The CDR3 sequence is 18 residues long. Germline loops: CDR1 SEHNR, CDR2 FQNEAQ (reference sequence). Germline trimming cut 3 bases from V and 4 bases from J; bases unmatched to any gene: 9. The CDR3 spells CASSLTTGGVAGANVLTF. The DNA for the CDR3 is TGTGCCAGCAGCTTGACGACAGGGGGCGTAGCCGGGGCCAACGTCCTGACTTTC.

For this clonotype: A read error may produce the germline difference seen at one junction end. The chain combines TRBV28 with TRBJ1-5, with a possible D match to TRBD1 (5 bases). There are 14 residues in the CDR3. Germline CDR1 reads MDHEN; CDR2 reads SYDVKM. CDR3 in amino acids: CASSLWTYLKPQHF. In DNA form, the CDR3 reads TGTGCCAGCAGTCTATGGACATACCTCAAGCCCCAGCATTTT.

This clonotype was seen at least ten times. The chain couples TRBV20-1 to TRBJ2-2; TRBD2 aligns across 8 bases. This CDR3 has 13 amino acids. Trimming at V came to 2 bases and at J to 9 bases, leaving 5 bases not matched to a gene. Germline lookup yields CDR1 DFQATT and CDR2 SNEGSKA (reference sequence). The CDR3 spells CSARKAGARELFF. CDR3 nucleotides: TGCAGTGCTAGAAAAGCGGGGGCGCGGGAGCTGTTTTTT.

V gene TRBV7-3 combines with J gene TRBJ2-3, with 8 bases identical to TRBD2. The CDR3 spans 15 residues. The V gene's germline CDR1 is SGHTA and CDR2 FQGTGA. V was clipped by 0 bases and J by 5 bases; unmatched bases: 4. CDR3 sequence: CASSLTGLAGDTQYF. The CDR3 bases are TGTGCCAGCAGCTTAACGGGGCTAGCGGGAGATACGCAGTATTTT.

The sample holds many counts of this clonotype. This chain uses TRBV14 with TRBJ2-7, with 12 positions matching TRBD2. Germline trimming cut 4 bases from V and 0 bases from J; bases unmatched to any gene: 4. Germline values: CDR1 SGHDN, CDR2 FVKESK. The CDR3 has 16 residues. The CDR3 sequence: CASSPGLAGISYEQYF. The CDR3 nucleotides are TGTGCCAGCAGCCCCGGACTAGCGGGGATCTCCTACGAGCAGTACTTC. Supplemented by reference TRBV14 and TRBJ2-7, the full variable domain reads EAGVTQFPSHSVIEKGQTVTLRCDPISGHDNLYWYRRVMGKEIKFLLHFVKESKQDESGMPNNRFLAERTGGTYSTLKVQPAELEDSGVYFCASSPGLAGISYEQYFGPGTRLTVT.

The chain joins TRBV27 to TRBJ2-7; the D call may be TRBD1 or TRBD2 (5 bases each). The V gene lost 6 bases and the J gene lost 3 bases, with 18 bases spanning the gap. Germline CDR1 and CDR2: MNHEY and SMNVEV (reference sequence). The CDR3 runs 15 residues. CDR3 region: CASRPRKGRYYEQYF. The CDR3 DNA reads TGTGCCAGCAGACCGCGGAAGGGACGGTACTACGAGCAGTACTTC.

This clonotype was observed at least ten times. The rearrangement uses TRBV20-1 and TRBJ2-1; 13 nucleotides match TRBD2. From germline, CDR1 is DFQATT and CDR2 SNEGSKA (reference sequence). With V trimmed by 4 bases and J by 6 bases, 12 bases remained unmatched. The CDR3 loop spans 17 amino acids. The CDR3 reads CSAMTSGRSSWANEQFF. The CDR3, as DNA: TGCAGTGCTATGACTAGCGGGAGGTCTTCGTGGGCCAATGAGCAGTTCTTC.

This clonotype was recorded many times. CDR3 sequence: CSVRGRVGNEQFF. In DNA, the CDR3 is TGCAGTGTTCGTGGGAGGGTTGGCAATGAGCAGTTCTTC. The chain has TRBV20-1 and TRBJ2-1, with 7 bases matching TRBD2. In germline, CDR1 is DFQATT, CDR2 SNEGSKA (reference sequence). The V segment lost 7 bases and the J segment 6 bases; nucleotides outside the gene matches: 9. The CDR3 consists of 13 residues.

This clonotype has only a few counts. The CDR3 DNA is TGTGCCAGCAGCCCAGCGGGAGTAGCGGCACAAGAGACCCAGTACTTC. It encodes CASSPAGVAAQETQYF. The chain employs TRBV7-8 and TRBJ2-5; TRBD2 matches at 8 bases. The CDR3 has 16 amino acids. The V segment lost 5 bases and the J segment 2 bases; nucleotides outside the gene matches: 10. CDR1 and CDR2 from the germline V gene are SGHVS and FQNEAQ.

This clonotype appeared once. The chain employs TRBV28 and TRBJ1-2; 8 nucleotides align to TRBD1. Germline V CDR1 and CDR2: MDHEN, SYDVKM. V lost 7 bases to trimming and J lost 3 bases; unmatched junction nucleotides: 22. The CDR3 runs to 19 residues. The chain's CDR3 is CASTIFRGPALGFYYGYTF. Here the CDR3 DNA reads TGTGCCAGCACCATCTTCAGGGGGCCCGCTTTGGGGTTTTACTATGGCTACACCTTC.

In regard to this clonotype: Since a much larger clone is just one base distant, this may be a read error. J is TRBJ2-2 and V is TRBV6-1; 9 nucleotides align to TRBD1. Per the germline V gene, CDR1 is MNHNS and CDR2 is SASEGT. This CDR3 is 15 amino acids long. CDR3 sequence: CASSRTGDVAGELSF. CDR3 DNA: TGTGCCAGCAGTAGGACAGGGGATGTGGCCGGGGAGCTGTCTTTT.

The chain is built from TRBV19 and TRBJ2-1; 9 bases map to TRBD2. Germline V CDR1 and CDR2: LNHDA, SQIVND (reference sequence). The CDR3 length is 14 residues. Losses at the gene ends were 7 bases for V and 7 bases for J; bases not matched to a gene: 8. The CDR3 DNA reads TGTGCCAGTAATAGCGGGAGCTCCTTAAATGAGCAGTTCTTC. Its translation is CASNSGSSLNEQFF.

This clonotype was seen more than once but under ten times. Since a much larger clone is just one base distant, this may be a read error. The CDR3 nucleotides are TGTGCCGTTGGGTCGGGACGGGGACTGTACGAGCAGTACTTC. This sequence encodes CAVGSGRGLYEQYF. The chain is built from TRBV6-1 and TRBJ2-7; tentative D call: TRBD2 (6 bases). V lost 11 bases and J lost 4, with 21 bases in between. The CDR3 is made up of 14 amino acids. CDR1 and CDR2 (germline): MNHNS, SASEGT.

This clonotype was picked up many times. The V gene is TRBV28, the J gene TRBJ1-5, with D perhaps TRBD1 (5 bases). The CDR3 is 11 residues long. Germline assignment: CDR1 MDHEN and CDR2 SYDVKM. The V gene lost 6 bases and the J gene lost 11 bases, with 11 bases spanning the gap. CDR3 region: CASSLRAAQHF. Here the CDR3 DNA reads TGTGCCAGCAGCCTCAGGGCAGCCCAGCATTTT.